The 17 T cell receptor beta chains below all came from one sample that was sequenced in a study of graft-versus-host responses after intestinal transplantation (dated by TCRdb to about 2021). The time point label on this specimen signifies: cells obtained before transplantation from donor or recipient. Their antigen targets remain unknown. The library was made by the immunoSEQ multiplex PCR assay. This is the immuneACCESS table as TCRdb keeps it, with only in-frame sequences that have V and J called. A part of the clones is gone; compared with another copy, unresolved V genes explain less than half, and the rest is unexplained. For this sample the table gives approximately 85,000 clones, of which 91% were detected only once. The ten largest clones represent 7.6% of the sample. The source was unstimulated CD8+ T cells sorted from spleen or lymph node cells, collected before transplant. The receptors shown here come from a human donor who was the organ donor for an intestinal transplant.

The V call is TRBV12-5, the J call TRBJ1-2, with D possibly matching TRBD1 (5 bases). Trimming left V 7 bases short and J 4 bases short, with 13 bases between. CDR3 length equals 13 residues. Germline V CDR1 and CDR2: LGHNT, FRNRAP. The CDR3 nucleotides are TGTGCTAGTGCCGCCGGGGGGTCCTATGGCTACACCTTC. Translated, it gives CASAAGGSYGYTF.

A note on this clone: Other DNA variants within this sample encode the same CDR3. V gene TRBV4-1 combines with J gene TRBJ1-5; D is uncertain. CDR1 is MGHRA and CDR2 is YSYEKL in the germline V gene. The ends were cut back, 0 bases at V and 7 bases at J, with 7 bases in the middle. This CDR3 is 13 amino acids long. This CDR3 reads CASSQDPGQPQHF. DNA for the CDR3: TGCGCCAGCAGCCAAGATCCGGGCCAGCCCCAGCATTTT.

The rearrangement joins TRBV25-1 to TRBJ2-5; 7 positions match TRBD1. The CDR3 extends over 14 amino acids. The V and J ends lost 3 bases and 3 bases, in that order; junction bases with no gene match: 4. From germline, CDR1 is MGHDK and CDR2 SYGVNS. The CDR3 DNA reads TGTGCCAGCAGTGACTGGGACAGAGAAGAGACCCAGTACTTC. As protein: CASSDWDREETQYF.

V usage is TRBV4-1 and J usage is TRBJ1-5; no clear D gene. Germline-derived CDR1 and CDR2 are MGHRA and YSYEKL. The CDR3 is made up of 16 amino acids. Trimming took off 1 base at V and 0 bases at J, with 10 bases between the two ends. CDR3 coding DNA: TGCGCCAGCAGCCAAGTGTCGGCAAATAGCAATCAGCCCCAGCATTTT. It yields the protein CASSQVSANSNQPQHF.

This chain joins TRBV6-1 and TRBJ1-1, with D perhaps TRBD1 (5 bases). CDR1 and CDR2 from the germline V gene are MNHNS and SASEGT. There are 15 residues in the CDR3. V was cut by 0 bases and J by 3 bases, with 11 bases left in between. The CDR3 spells CASSEAVSGDTEAFF. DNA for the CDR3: TGTGCCAGCAGTGAAGCGGTCTCGGGGGACACTGAAGCTTTCTTT.

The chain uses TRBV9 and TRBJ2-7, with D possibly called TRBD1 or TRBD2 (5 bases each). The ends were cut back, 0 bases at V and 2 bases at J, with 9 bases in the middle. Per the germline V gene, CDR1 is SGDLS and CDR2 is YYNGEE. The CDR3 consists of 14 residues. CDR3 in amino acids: CASSVAGTPYEQYF. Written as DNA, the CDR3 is TGTGCCAGCAGCGTAGCTGGGACCCCCTACGAGCAGTACTTC.

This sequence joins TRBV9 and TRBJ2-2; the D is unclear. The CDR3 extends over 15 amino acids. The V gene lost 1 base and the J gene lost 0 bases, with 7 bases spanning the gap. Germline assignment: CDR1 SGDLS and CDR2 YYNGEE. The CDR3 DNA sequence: TGTGCCAGCAGCGTATTCCCTACGAACACCGGGGAGCTGTTTTTT. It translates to CASSVFPTNTGELFF. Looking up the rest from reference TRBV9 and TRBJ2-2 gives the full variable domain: DSGVTQTPKHLITATGQRVTLRCSPRSGDLSVYWYQQSLDQGLQFLIQYYNGEERAKGNILERFSAQQFPDLHSELNLSSLELGDSALYFCASSVFPTNTGELFFGEGSRLTVL.

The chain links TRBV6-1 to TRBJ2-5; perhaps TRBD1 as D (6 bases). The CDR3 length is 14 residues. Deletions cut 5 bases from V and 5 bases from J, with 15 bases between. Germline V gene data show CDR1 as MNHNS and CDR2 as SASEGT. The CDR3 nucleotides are TGTGCCAGCAGTCAGAACAGGGCTGGGGAGACCCAGTACTTC. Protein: CASSQNRAGETQYF.

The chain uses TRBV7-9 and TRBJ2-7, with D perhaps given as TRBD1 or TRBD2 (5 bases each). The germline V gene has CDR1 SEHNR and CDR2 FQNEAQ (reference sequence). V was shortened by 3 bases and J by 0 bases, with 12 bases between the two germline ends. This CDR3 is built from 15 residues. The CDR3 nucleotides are TGTGCCAGCAGCTTTGACCAGGGAGCCTCCTACGAGCAGTACTTC. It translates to CASSFDQGASYEQYF. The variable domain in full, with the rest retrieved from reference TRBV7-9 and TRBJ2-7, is DTGVSQNPRHKITKRGQNVTFRCDPISEHNRLYWYRQTLGQGPEFLTYFQNEAQLEKSRLLSDRFSAERPKGSFSTLEIQRTEQGDSAMYLCASSFDQGASYEQYFGPGTRLTVT.

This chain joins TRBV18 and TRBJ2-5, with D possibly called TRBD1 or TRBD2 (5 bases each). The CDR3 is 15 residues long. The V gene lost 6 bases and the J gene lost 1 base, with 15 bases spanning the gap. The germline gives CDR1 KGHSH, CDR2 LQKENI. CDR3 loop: CASSPPGTRQETQYF. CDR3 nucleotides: TGTGCCAGCTCCCCCCCCGGGACCCGCCAAGAGACCCAGTACTTC.

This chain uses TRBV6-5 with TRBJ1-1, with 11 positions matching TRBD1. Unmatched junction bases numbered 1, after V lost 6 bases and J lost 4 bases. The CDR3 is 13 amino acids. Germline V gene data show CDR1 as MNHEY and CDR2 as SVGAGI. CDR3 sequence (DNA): TGTGCCAGCAGCGGGACAGGGGGCACTGAAGCTTTCTTT. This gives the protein CASSGTGGTEAFF.

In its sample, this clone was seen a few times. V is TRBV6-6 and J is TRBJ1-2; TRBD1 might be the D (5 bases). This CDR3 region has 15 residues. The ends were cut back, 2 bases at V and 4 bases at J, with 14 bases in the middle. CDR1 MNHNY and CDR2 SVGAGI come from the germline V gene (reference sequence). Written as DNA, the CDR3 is TGTGCCAGCAGTTACACGGGGGGAGTTAGCTATGGCTACACCTTC. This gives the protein CASSYTGGVSYGYTF.

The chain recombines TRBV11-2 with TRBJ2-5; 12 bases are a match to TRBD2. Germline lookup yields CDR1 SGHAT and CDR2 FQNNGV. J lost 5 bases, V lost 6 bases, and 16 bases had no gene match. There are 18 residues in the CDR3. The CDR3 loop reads CASRELGLAGGPSETQYF. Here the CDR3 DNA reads TGTGCCAGCAGAGAGTTAGGGCTAGCGGGAGGGCCTTCTGAGACCCAGTACTTC. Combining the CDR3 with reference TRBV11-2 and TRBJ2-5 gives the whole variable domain EAGVAQSPRYKIIEKRQSVAFWCNPISGHATLYWYQQILGQGPKLLIQFQNNGVVDDSQLPKDRFSAERLKGVDSTLKIQPAKLEDSAVYLCASRELGLAGGPSETQYFGPGTRLLVL.

The CDR3 coding sequence is TGTGCCAGCAGCTTAGGTGGGACTGATATCACAGATACGCAGTATTTT. Translated: CASSLGGTDITDTQYF. The chain links TRBV7-9 to TRBJ2-3; the D gene is possibly TRBD2 (6 bases). The CDR3 loop spans 16 amino acids. Trimming left V 1 base short and J 2 bases short, with 13 bases between. The germline V gene encodes CDR1 SEHNR and CDR2 FQNEAQ (reference sequence).

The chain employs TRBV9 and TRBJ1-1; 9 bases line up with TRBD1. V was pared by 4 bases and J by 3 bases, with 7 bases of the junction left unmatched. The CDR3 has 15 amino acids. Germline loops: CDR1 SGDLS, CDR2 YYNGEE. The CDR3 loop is CASSPHRGRHTEAFF. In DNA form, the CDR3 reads TGTGCCAGCAGCCCCCACAGGGGGCGGCACACTGAAGCTTTCTTT.

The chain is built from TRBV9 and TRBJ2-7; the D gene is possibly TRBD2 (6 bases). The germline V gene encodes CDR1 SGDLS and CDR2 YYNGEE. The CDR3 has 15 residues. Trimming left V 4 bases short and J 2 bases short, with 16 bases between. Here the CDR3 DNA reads TGTGCCAGCAGCCCTACGGGCGGGGCCCCCTACGAGCAGTACTTC. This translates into CASSPTGGAPYEQYF.

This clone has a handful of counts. Here the CDR3 reads CASAGQGVDEKLFF. CDR3 coding DNA: TGTGCCAGCGCCGGACAGGGGGTTGACGAAAAACTGTTTTTT. V is TRBV7-9 and J is TRBJ1-4, with 10 positions matching TRBD1. The V segment lost 8 bases and the J segment 8 bases; nucleotides outside the gene matches: 8. The CDR3 has 14 residues. Germline CDR1 SEHNR, CDR2 FQNEAQ (reference sequence). Full variable domain (missing parts from reference TRBV7-9 and TRBJ1-4): DTGVSQNPRHKITKRGQNVTFRCDPISEHNRLYWYRQTLGQGPEFLTYFQNEAQLEKSRLLSDRFSAERPKGSFSTLEIQRTEQGDSAMYLCASAGQGVDEKLFFGSGTQLSVL.